The T cell receptor beta chain under discussion was sequenced for a study of cytomegalovirus exposure and HLA in healthy donors. Amplification used 60 Vbeta primers and 13 Jbeta primers. Assay: immunoSEQ multiplex PCR; the TCRdb copy retains only in-frame clones and omits some. This table has 150,000 to 200,000 clones, roughly 80% appearing once. On this clone itself: The antigen remains unidentified.

Findings of the study overall: Many donors carried some public TCRs, although rarity characterized most TCR sequences. Through in vitro validation, a few CMV-associated chains were shown to be specific for CMV antigens.

With 1 base clipped from V and 3 bases from J, the junction kept 8 bases outside the gene matches. The germline gives CDR1 KGHSH, CDR2 LQKENI. This CDR3 spans 16 amino acids. The sequenced material came from PBMCs. The TCR comes from a woman under 30 in good health and CMV-seronegative. The rearrangement uses TRBV18 and TRBJ1-1, with 7 bases lining up with TRBD1. In nucleotides, the CDR3 is TGTGCCAGCTCACCACAGTTGGGGGACAGCGACACTGAAGCTTTCTTT. It translates to CASSPQLGDSDTEAFF.